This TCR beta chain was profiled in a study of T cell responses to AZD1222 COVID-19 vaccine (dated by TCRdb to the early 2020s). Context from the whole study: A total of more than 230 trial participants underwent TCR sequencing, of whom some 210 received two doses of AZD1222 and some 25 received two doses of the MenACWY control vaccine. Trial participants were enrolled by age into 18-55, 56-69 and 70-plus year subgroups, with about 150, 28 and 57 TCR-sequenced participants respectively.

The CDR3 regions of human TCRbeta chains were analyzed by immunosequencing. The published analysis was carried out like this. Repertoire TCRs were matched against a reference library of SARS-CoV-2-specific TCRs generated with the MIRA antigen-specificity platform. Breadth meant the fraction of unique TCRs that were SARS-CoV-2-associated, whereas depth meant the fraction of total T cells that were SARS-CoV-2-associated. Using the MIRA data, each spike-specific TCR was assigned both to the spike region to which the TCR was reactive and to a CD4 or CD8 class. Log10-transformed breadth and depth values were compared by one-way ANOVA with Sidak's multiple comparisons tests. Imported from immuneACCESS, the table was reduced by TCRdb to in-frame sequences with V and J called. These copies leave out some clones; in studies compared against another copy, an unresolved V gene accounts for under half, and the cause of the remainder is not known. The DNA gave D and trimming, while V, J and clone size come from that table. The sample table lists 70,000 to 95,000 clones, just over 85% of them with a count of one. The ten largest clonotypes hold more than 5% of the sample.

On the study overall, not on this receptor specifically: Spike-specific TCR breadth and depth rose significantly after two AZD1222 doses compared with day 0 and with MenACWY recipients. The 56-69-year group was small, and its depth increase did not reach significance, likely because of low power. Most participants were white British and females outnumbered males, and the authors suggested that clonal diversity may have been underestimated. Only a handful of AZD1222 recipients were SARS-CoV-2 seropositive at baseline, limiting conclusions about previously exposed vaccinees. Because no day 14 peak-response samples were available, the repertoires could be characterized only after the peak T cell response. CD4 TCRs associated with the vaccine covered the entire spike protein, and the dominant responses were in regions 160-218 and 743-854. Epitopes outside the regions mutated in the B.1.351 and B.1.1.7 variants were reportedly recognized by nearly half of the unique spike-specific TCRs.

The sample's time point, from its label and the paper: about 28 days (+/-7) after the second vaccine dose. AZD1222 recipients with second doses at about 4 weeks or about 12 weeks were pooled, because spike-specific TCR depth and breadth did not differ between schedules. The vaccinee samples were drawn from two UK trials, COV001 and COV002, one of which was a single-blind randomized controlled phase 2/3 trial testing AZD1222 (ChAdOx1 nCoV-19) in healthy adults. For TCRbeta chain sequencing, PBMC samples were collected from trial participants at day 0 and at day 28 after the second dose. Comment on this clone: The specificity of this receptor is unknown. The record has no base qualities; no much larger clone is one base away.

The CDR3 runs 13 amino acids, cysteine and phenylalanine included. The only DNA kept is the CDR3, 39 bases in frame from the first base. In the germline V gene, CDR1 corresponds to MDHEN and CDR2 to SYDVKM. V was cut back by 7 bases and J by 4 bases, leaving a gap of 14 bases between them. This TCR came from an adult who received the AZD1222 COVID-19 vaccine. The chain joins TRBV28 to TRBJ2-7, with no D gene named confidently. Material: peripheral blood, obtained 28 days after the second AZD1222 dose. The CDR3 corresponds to CASNNQARYEQYF. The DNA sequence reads TGTGCCAGCAACAACCAGGCGCGTTACGAGCAGTACTTC.